Shown below are 29 T cell receptor beta chains from a single sample sequenced in a study of shared clonotypes between healthy human individuals. Profiled with immunoSEQ multiplex PCR; TCRdb holds only in-frame clones, not every one. This table has around 2.1 million clones, approximately 94% appearing once. As defined, naive CD8 cells were CD45RO-negative and positively selected for CCR7, with terminally differentiated effector memory CD45RA+ cells excluded. Sequencing was carried out using naive CD8+ T cells from PBMCs. Receptors originate from a man between 18 and 35 years old in good health. Some clones in this sample may be carry-over from other donors' samples.

The J gene is TRBJ1-1, the V gene TRBV7-6; 7 bases line up with TRBD1. Germline CDR1 is SGHVS and CDR2 is FNYEAQ. V lost 2 bases to trimming and J lost 5 bases; unmatched junction nucleotides: 11. CDR3 length: 16 amino acids. This chain's CDR3 is CASSLLPTGRRTEAFF. The DNA for the CDR3 is TGTGCCAGCAGCTTATTACCGACAGGGCGAAGAACTGAAGCTTTCTTT.

The rearrangement links TRBV7-8 to TRBJ2-7; D perhaps matches TRBD1 (5 bases). Germline V gene sequence: CDR1 SGHVS, CDR2 FQNEAQ. V lost 1 base and J lost 7, with 17 bases in between. CDR3 length: 15 residues. CDR3: CASSLVLGRAVEQYF. The CDR3 nucleotides are TGTGCCAGCAGCTTAGTTCTGGGCAGGGCTGTGGAGCAGTACTTC.

The chain couples TRBV6-4 to TRBJ1-5; D is possibly TRBD1 (5 bases). Germline V gene data show CDR1 as MRHNA and CDR2 as SNTAGT. The CDR3 sequence is 16 residues long. Trimming pared 6 bases from V and 4 bases from J, leaving 19 bases between. CDR3 sequence: CASRPLDVGVNQPQHF. Here the CDR3 DNA reads TGTGCCAGCAGGCCTCTGGACGTGGGGGTTAATCAGCCCCAGCATTTT.

The CDR3 sequence: CASSLSGTSREVGKNIQYF. CDR3 bases: TGTGCCAGCAGCTTAAGCGGGACTAGCAGGGAGGTGGGTAAAAACATTCAGTACTTC. The V call is TRBV7-3, the J call TRBJ2-4; 9 bases agree with TRBD2. V trimming: 1 base; J trimming: 4 bases; junction bases outside the gene matches: 14. Germline-derived CDR1 and CDR2 are SGHTA and FQGTGA. This CDR3 is 19 amino acids long.

The rearrangement joins TRBV28 to TRBJ2-1; D call uncertain. Germline assignment: CDR1 MDHEN and CDR2 SYDVKM. The CDR3 consists of 11 residues. Trimming removed 10 bases from V and 7 bases from J, with 11 bases in between. This CDR3 is CATYSRNEQFF. The CDR3 DNA follows: TGTGCCACCTATTCCCGGAATGAGCAGTTCTTC.

This chain joins TRBV9 and TRBJ2-1; TRBD2 aligns across 8 bases. The J segment lost 9 bases and the V segment lost 4 bases, leaving 3 bases of the junction unmatched. The length of the CDR3 is 12 residues. CDR1 and CDR2 (germline): SGDLS, YYNGEE. As DNA, the CDR3 is TGTGCCAGCAGCCCACTAGCGGCTGAGCAGTTCTTC. Translating it yields CASSPLAAEQFF.

With regard to this clone: One base away lies a much larger clone, so this may be a sequencing read error. Different DNA sequences within this sample yield the same CDR3. This chain uses TRBV7-2 with TRBJ2-5; no firm D call. The CDR3 loop spans 12 amino acids. CDR1 is SGHTA, CDR2 FQGNSA, per germline. Trimming pared 1 base from V and 5 bases from J, leaving 5 bases between. CDR3: CASSLVLETQYF. CDR3 sequence (DNA): TGTGCCAGCAGCTTAGTCCTGGAGACCCAGTACTTC.

The V gene is TRBV9, the J gene TRBJ2-7, with no clear D. The CDR3 covers 13 residues. Germline V gives CDR1 SGDLS, CDR2 YYNGEE. Trimming pared 4 bases from V and 6 bases from J, leaving 14 bases between. CDR3 in amino acids: CASSPEPWGEQYF. For the CDR3, the DNA is TGTGCCAGCAGCCCCGAGCCTTGGGGCGAGCAGTACTTC.

This clone has only one observation. CDR3 in DNA: TGTGCCAGCAGCTTAGCAGGGGTCGACACTGAAGCTTTCTTT. Translated, it gives CASSLAGVDTEAFF. V is TRBV7-9 and J is TRBJ1-1; D is possibly TRBD1 (5 bases). Trimming took off 0 bases at V and 3 bases at J, with 8 bases between the two ends. The length of the CDR3 is 14 residues. Germline lookup yields CDR1 SEHNR and CDR2 FQNEAQ (reference sequence). Using reference TRBV7-9 and TRBJ1-1 for the parts outside the CDR3, the full variable domain is DTGVSQNPRHKITKRGQNVTFRCDPISEHNRLYWYRQTLGQGPEFLTYFQNEAQLEKSRLLSDRFSAERPKGSFSTLEIQRTEQGDSAMYLCASSLAGVDTEAFFGQGTRLTVV.

The chain couples TRBV5-6 to TRBJ2-7; D gene ambiguous. Looked up from germline, CDR1 is SGHDT and CDR2 is YYEEEE. V shed 0 bases and J shed 6 bases, with 13 bases lying between them. CDR3 length: 14 amino acids. The CDR3 DNA reads TGTGCCAGCAGCTTGGGTGCGAAAAGCTCCGAGCAGTACTTC. It encodes CASSLGAKSSEQYF. The full variable domain, in which reference TRBV5-6 and TRBJ2-7 provide the parts outside the CDR3, is DAGVTQSPTHLIKTRGQQVTLRCSPKSGHDTVSWYQQALGQGPQFIFQYYEEEERQRGNFPDRFSGHQFPNYSSELNVNALLLGDSALYLCASSLGAKSSEQYFGPGTRLTVT.

The J gene is TRBJ1-1, the V gene TRBV2; D gene uncertain. CDR1 and CDR2 from the germline V gene are SNHLY and FYNNEI. The CDR3 runs 13 residues. The V end lost 6 bases, the J end lost 0 bases, and 8 bases lay between the germline ends. The CDR3, as DNA: TGTGCCAGCAGGGAATTGATGAACACTGAAGCTTTCTTT. It yields the protein CASRELMNTEAFF.

The rearrangement uses TRBV5-4 and TRBJ2-1; 9 bases line up with TRBD1. Per the germline V gene, CDR1 is SGHNT and CDR2 is YYREEE (reference sequence). J gave up 8 bases and V 4 bases, and 4 bases lay outside the gene matches. The CDR3 is 13 amino acids. CDR3 DNA sequence: TGTGCCAGCAGCCCCGGACAGGGGCATGAGCAGTTCTTC. Amino acid sequence: CASSPGQGHEQFF. Using reference TRBV5-4 and TRBJ2-1 for the parts outside the CDR3, the full variable domain is ETGVTQSPTHLIKTRGQQVTLRCSSQSGHNTVSWYQQALGQGPQFIFQYYREEENGRGNFPPRFSGLQFPNYSSELNVNALELDDSALYLCASSPGQGHEQFFGPGTRLTVL.

About this clone itself: The identical CDR3 is also encoded by other nucleotide sequences in the sample. The rearrangement links TRBV13 to TRBJ1-5; 10 nucleotides align to TRBD1. V gave up 4 bases and J gave up 7 bases; unmatched junction bases: 4. The CDR3 is made up of 14 amino acids. The V gene's germline CDR1 is PRHDT and CDR2 FYEKMQ (reference sequence). CDR3 region: CASSSGQGGQPQHF. The CDR3 DNA follows: TGTGCCAGCAGCTCAGGACAGGGGGGCCAGCCCCAGCATTTT.

The gene calls are TRBV7-9 and TRBJ2-2; the match to TRBD1 covers 7 bases. Germline V CDR1 and CDR2: SEHNR, FQNEAQ (reference sequence). The CDR3 totals 13 residues. Unmatched junction bases numbered 5, after V lost 7 bases and J lost 6 bases. The CDR3 coding sequence is TGTGCCAGCACCGACCAGGGGGCCGGGGAGCTGTTTTTT. Residues: CASTDQGAGELFF.

The chain recombines TRBV4-1 with TRBJ2-1; 7 nucleotides align to TRBD2. V was clipped by 4 bases and J by 2 bases; unmatched bases: 5. CDR1 and CDR2 (germline): MGHRA, YSYEKL. The CDR3 sequence is 15 residues long. For the CDR3, the DNA is TGCGCCAGCAGCCCAGCTAGCGGAGCCTACAATGAGCAGTTCTTC. Its protein product is CASSPASGAYNEQFF.

CDR3 DNA sequence: TGTGCCAGCAGTTGGGGGACTAGCGGGAGAGAGACCCAGTACTTC. Its protein is CASSWGTSGRETQYF. The chain is built from TRBV6-5 and TRBJ2-5; 14 bases agree with TRBD2. Unmatched junction bases numbered 2, after V lost 4 bases and J lost 4 bases. Germline V CDR1 and CDR2: MNHEY, SVGAGI. The CDR3 length is 15 residues.

The chain has TRBV28 and TRBJ1-2; D ambiguous. This CDR3 region has 13 residues. Trimming removed 7 bases from V and 6 bases from J, with 15 bases in between. Germline CDR1 is MDHEN and CDR2 is SYDVKM. CDR3 amino acids: CASTRTEIDGYTF. The CDR3 DNA reads as TGTGCCAGCACCCGGACGGAAATTGATGGCTACACCTTC.

V usage is TRBV7-9 and J usage is TRBJ2-3; 9 bases match TRBD2. This CDR3 spans 19 amino acids. Germline V gene data show CDR1 as SEHNR and CDR2 as FQNEAQ (reference sequence). The ends lost 1 base at V and 3 bases at J; junction bases unmatched: 14. CDR3 region: CASSLGLAERSRGTDTQYF. CDR3 nucleotide sequence: TGTGCCAGCAGCTTAGGACTAGCGGAAAGAAGTAGAGGTACAGATACGCAGTATTTT.

The CDR3 loop is CASSQDLGGFNQPQHF. CDR3 DNA sequence: TGCGCCAGCAGCCAAGATTTAGGGGGGTTTAATCAGCCCCAGCATTTT. The gene calls are TRBV4-3 and TRBJ1-5; possible D gene TRBD1, 6 bases. The V end was cut by 0 bases, the J end by 4 bases, with 13 bases between. From germline, CDR1 is LGHNA and CDR2 YSLEER. This CDR3 is 16 amino acids long.

The rearrangement uses TRBV27 and TRBJ1-6; D perhaps matches TRBD1 (5 bases). Trimming removed 3 bases from V and 7 bases from J, with 10 bases in between. The CDR3 extends over 14 amino acids. Per the germline V gene, CDR1 is MNHEY and CDR2 is SMNVEV (reference sequence). The CDR3 region is CASSLRGANSPLHF. For the CDR3, the DNA is TGTGCCAGCAGTTTGAGGGGAGCCAATTCACCCCTCCACTTT.

J is TRBJ2-5 and V is TRBV14; D is undetermined. From germline, CDR1 is SGHDN and CDR2 FVKESK. There are 17 residues in the CDR3. Trimming pared 0 bases from V and 3 bases from J, leaving 17 bases between. In nucleotides, the CDR3 is TGTGCCAGCAGCCAAGATCTCGACCGCCGCGCAAAAGAGACCCAGTACTTC. Residues: CASSQDLDRRAKETQYF.

The chain is built from TRBV27 and TRBJ1-1, with 10 bases aligning to TRBD1. CDR1 is MNHEY and CDR2 is SMNVEV in the germline V gene (reference sequence). This CDR3 comprises 14 residues. V lost 5 bases, J lost 11 bases, and 11 bases stayed unmatched. The CDR3 region is CASSDGTGVLRAFF. The CDR3 DNA reads TGTGCCAGCAGTGATGGGACAGGGGTATTGAGGGCTTTCTTT.

About this clone itself: The limits of the CDR3 on the DNA are not certain, so only TCRdb's listed CDR3 is given. The chain recombines TRBV6-5 with TRBJ2-7; the D call of TRBD2 is as the table states it, not checked on the DNA. The CDR3 has 14 residues if both end residues are counted. Looked up from germline, CDR1 is MNHEY and CDR2 is SVGAGI. The CDR3 is CASSSSAGGYEQYF.

This clone was seen just once. V is TRBV7-9 and J is TRBJ2-7; 7 nucleotides match TRBD2. The germline CDR1 and CDR2 sequences are SEHNR and FQNEAQ (reference sequence). V was pared by 5 bases and J by 5 bases, with 12 bases of the junction left unmatched. This CDR3 has 15 amino acids. The DNA for the CDR3 is TGTGCCAGCAGCAAACAACTGGCGGGAGCGAACGAGCAGTACTTC. As protein: CASSKQLAGANEQYF.

V is TRBV15 and J is TRBJ2-7; a possible D gene is TRBD2 (6 bases). Germline V gene data show CDR1 as LNHNV and CDR2 as YYDKDF (reference sequence). V lost 11 bases to trimming and J lost 0 bases, with 14 bases between them. The CDR3 spans 13 residues. The CDR3 coding sequence is TGTGCCGTCCAGCGGGCTATCTCCTACGAGCAGTACTTC. Translating gives CAVQRAISYEQYF.

The V gene is TRBV5-1, the J gene TRBJ2-2, with D uncertain. Germline V gene sequence: CDR1 SGHRS, CDR2 YFSETQ. V gave up 3 bases and J gave up 0 bases, with 12 bases separating them. This CDR3 is 16 amino acids long. The CDR3 sequence is CASSWSGRANTGELFF. The CDR3 DNA reads TGCGCCAGCAGCTGGTCCGGGCGTGCGAACACCGGGGAGCTGTTTTTT.

The V call is TRBV5-6, the J call TRBJ2-2, with D perhaps being TRBD1 or TRBD2 (5 bases each). Trimming removed 0 bases at V and 7 bases at J, with 19 bases between. This CDR3 contains 17 residues. Germline CDR1 SGHDT, CDR2 YYEEEE. In nucleotides, the CDR3 is TGTGCCAGCAGCTTGGGTAGAGGGACCCGAATAGGCGGGGAGCTGTTTTTT. Its translation is CASSLGRGTRIGGELFF.

This clone showed up just a few times. The V and J genes are TRBV12-5 and TRBJ2-1; no reliable D call. Trimming removed 5 bases at V and 5 bases at J, with 4 bases between. Germline V gene lookup returns CDR1 LGHNT and CDR2 FRNRAP. This CDR3 contains 11 residues. The CDR3 DNA reads as TGTGCTAGTGGTCTTCACAATGAGCAGTTCTTC. Protein sequence: CASGLHNEQFF.

V and J are TRBV7-9 and TRBJ2-5; unclear D gene. Trimming removed 5 bases from V and 7 bases from J, with 23 bases in between. Germline V lookup: CDR1 SEHNR, CDR2 FQNEAQ (reference sequence). The CDR3 extends over 16 amino acids. CDR3 nucleotide sequence: TGTGCCAGCAGCCCACCGGATAGCCAAGAATTAGCGACCCAGTACTTC. It specifies CASSPPDSQELATQYF. The full variable domain, completed using reference TRBV7-9 and TRBJ2-5, is DTGVSQNPRHKITKRGQNVTFRCDPISEHNRLYWYRQTLGQGPEFLTYFQNEAQLEKSRLLSDRFSAERPKGSFSTLEIQRTEQGDSAMYLCASSPPDSQELATQYFGPGTRLLVL.